This passage covers 23 T cell receptor beta chains from one sample sequenced in a study of early T cells in non-severe SARS-CoV-2 infection. One entry per CDR3 protein, called by TCRdb with MiXCR from the 5' RACE reads. The sample carries about 60,000 distinct CDR3 sequences, about an eighth recorded once. The sequenced sample was whole blood. These TCRs come from an adult who was a healthcare worker with PCR-confirmed SARS-CoV-2 infection or an uninfected control (not recorded which).

This clonotype was seen ten or more times. The chain carries TRBV5-1 and TRBJ2-3, with D perhaps TRBD1 (5 bases). Trimming cost V 4 bases and J 2 bases, with 17 bases left between them. The CDR3 is 16 residues long. Germline CDR1 SGHRS, CDR2 YFSETQ. The CDR3 region is CASSREGQTYTDTQYF. The CDR3, as DNA: TGCGCCAGCAGCCGCGAAGGACAAACTTACACAGATACGCAGTATTTT. The variable domain in full, with the rest retrieved from reference TRBV5-1 and TRBJ2-3, is KAGVTQTPRYLIKTRGQQVTLSCSPISGHRSVSWYQQTPGQGLQFLFEYFSETQRNKGNFPGRFSGRQFSNSRSEMNVSTLELGDSALYLCASSREGQTYTDTQYFGPGTRLTVL.

The table lists this clonotype with many counts. The CDR3 nucleotides are TGTGCCAGTAGAGTCGACAGGGGGCACGGGAGCCAGTACTTC. Encoded protein: CASRVDRGHGSQYF. The V call is TRBV19, the J call TRBJ2-5; the match to TRBD1 covers 10 bases. From germline, CDR1 is LNHDA and CDR2 SQIVND (reference sequence). This CDR3 is 14 amino acids long. Losses at the gene ends were 6 bases for V and 10 bases for J; bases not matched to a gene: 11.

This chain links TRBV9 with TRBJ2-1, with 8 bases fitting TRBD1. Losses at the gene ends were 3 bases for V and 7 bases for J; bases not matched to a gene: 9. CDR3 size: 15 residues. CDR1 is SGDLS and CDR2 is YYNGEE in the germline V gene. CDR3 protein: CASSEYGQGRNEQFF. The CDR3 DNA sequence: TGTGCCAGCAGCGAATACGGACAGGGCCGGAATGAGCAGTTCTTC.

The chain joins TRBV20-1 to TRBJ2-5; 13 bases line up with TRBD2. This CDR3 has 19 amino acids. Germline V gene sequence: CDR1 DFQATT, CDR2 SNEGSKA (reference sequence). The J segment lost 4 bases and the V segment lost 0 bases, leaving 14 bases of the junction unmatched. CDR3 sequence (DNA): TGCAGTGCTAGAGACCAGACTAGCGGGGGGCACGGCCCGCGAGAGACCCAGTACTTC. Translation: CSARDQTSGGHGPRETQYF.

The chain links TRBV13 to TRBJ2-5; 9 bases map to TRBD1. V dropped 4 bases and J dropped 2; count of bases not matched to a gene: 2. The CDR3 has 14 residues. The germline V gene encodes CDR1 PRHDT and CDR2 FYEKMQ (reference sequence). CDR3 sequence (DNA): TGTGCCAGCAGCTCGGGACAGGGTCAAGAGACCCAGTACTTC. The encoded protein is CASSSGQGQETQYF.

This clonotype was detected many times. The V gene is TRBV12-3 or TRBV12-4, the J gene TRBJ1-5; D gene unclear. The CDR3 contains 11 residues. V was trimmed by 5 bases and J by 11 bases, leaving 10 bases between them. The CDR3 is CASSTEASQHF. The CDR3 DNA reads TGTGCCAGCAGTACCGAGGCGTCCCAGCATTTT.

This chain connects TRBV11-2 to TRBJ2-3; D is unresolved. The CDR3 is made up of 15 amino acids. Germline V lookup: CDR1 SGHAT, CDR2 FQNNGV. The V and J ends lost 5 bases and 6 bases respectively, with 18 bases between them. The CDR3 region has the DNA TGTGCCAGCAGCAGCTTGGAGATGTCACGTGATACGCAGTATTTT. Its protein product is CASSSLEMSRDTQYF. Filled out from reference TRBV11-2 and TRBJ2-3, the complete variable domain reads EAGVAQSPRYKIIEKRQSVAFWCNPISGHATLYWYQQILGQGPKLLIQFQNNGVVDDSQLPKDRFSAERLKGVDSTLKIQPAKLEDSAVYLCASSSLEMSRDTQYFGPGTRLTVL.

The CDR3: CASSPGRTYEQYF. DNA of the CDR3: TGTGCCAGCAGCCCGGGACGGACCTACGAGCAGTACTTC. The chain uses TRBV27 and TRBJ2-7; D is perhaps TRBD1 or TRBD2 (5 bases each). CDR3 length equals 13 residues. The V end was cut by 6 bases, the J end by 2 bases, with 11 bases between. Germline values: CDR1 MNHEY, CDR2 SMNVEV (reference sequence).

The V and J genes are TRBV4-3 and TRBJ2-7; 9 bases map to TRBD1. V lost 0 bases and J lost 9; bases outside the gene matches: 6. The CDR3 is 14 amino acids. Per germline, CDR1 LGHNA and CDR2 YSLEER. The CDR3 reads CASSQDRGQGGQYF. The CDR3 nucleotides read TGCGCCAGCAGCCAAGATAGGGGACAGGGTGGGCAGTACTTC.

This clonotype has only a few counts. The chain is built from TRBV7-8 and TRBJ2-1; 7 bases map to TRBD1. The V and J ends lost 1 base and 5 bases, in that order; junction bases with no gene match: 11. This CDR3 has 17 residues. Per the germline V gene, CDR1 is SGHVS and CDR2 is FQNEAQ. In nucleotides, the CDR3 is TGTGCCAGCAGCTTAGGAGGAAGGGGGCTAATCAACAATGAGCAGTTCTTC. Its protein product is CASSLGGRGLINNEQFF. Complete variable domain (other parts from reference TRBV7-8 and TRBJ2-1): GAGVSQSPRYKVAKRGQDVALRCDPISGHVSLFWYQQALGQGPEFLTYFQNEAQLDKSGLPSDRFFAERPEGSVSTLKIQRTQQEDSAVYLCASSLGGRGLINNEQFFGPGTRLTVL.

This clonotype was counted at least ten times. J is TRBJ2-3 and V is TRBV7-6; no reliable D call. The ends were cut back, 0 bases at V and 6 bases at J, with 7 bases in the middle. Germline V gene data show CDR1 as SGHVS and CDR2 as FNYEAQ. The CDR3 is 13 amino acids. The chain's CDR3 is CASSLAQRDTQYF. CDR3 DNA: TGTGCCAGCAGCTTAGCCCAGAGGGATACGCAGTATTTT.

The chain joins TRBV18 to TRBJ1-2, with D perhaps matching TRBD1 (5 bases). The length of the CDR3 is 14 residues. V lost 6 bases, J lost 4 bases, and 15 bases lay in between. In germline, CDR1 is KGHSH, CDR2 LQKENI. The CDR3 sequence: CASSPRGGAYGYTF. DNA for the CDR3: TGTGCCAGCTCGCCGAGGGGAGGGGCCTATGGCTACACCTTC.

This clonotype has more than one count but fewer than ten. The chain couples TRBV25-1 to TRBJ1-3; D is ambiguous. Trimming cost V 5 bases and J 7 bases, with 12 bases left between them. Germline values: CDR1 MGHDK, CDR2 SYGVNS. The CDR3 runs 13 residues. CDR3 residues: CASSTGMGNTIYF. CDR3 DNA sequence: TGTGCCAGCAGTACGGGAATGGGGAACACCATATATTTT.

This clonotype was detected a few times. This chain joins TRBV7-2 and TRBJ2-3; 7 bases map to TRBD1. The CDR3 extends over 13 amino acids. The germline V gene has CDR1 SGHTA and CDR2 FQGNSA. V dropped 5 bases and J dropped 6; count of bases not matched to a gene: 5. The CDR3 spells CASSLDRSDTQYF. The CDR3 DNA reads TGTGCCAGCAGCCTGGACAGGTCCGATACGCAGTATTTT.

This chain joins TRBV5-1 and TRBJ2-1; D is undetermined. This CDR3 has 12 amino acids. V lost 0 bases and J lost 8, with 6 bases in between. Looked up from germline, CDR1 is SGHRS and CDR2 is YFSETQ. The CDR3 DNA sequence: TGCGCCAGCAGCTTGGATGGCTATGAGCAGTTCTTC. Protein sequence: CASSLDGYEQFF.

J is TRBJ1-5 and V is TRBV2; perhaps TRBD1 as D (5 bases). V gave up 6 bases and J gave up 9 bases, with 18 bases separating them. In germline, CDR1 is SNHLY, CDR2 FYNNEI. This CDR3 region has 14 residues. This chain's CDR3 is CASSKGTGEGPQHF. Here the CDR3 DNA reads TGTGCCAGCAGCAAGGGGACGGGCGAGGGGCCCCAGCATTTT.

V and J are TRBV14 and TRBJ2-7; D gene ambiguous. The CDR3 is 15 amino acids. With 0 bases removed from V and 1 base from J, the gap between germline ends came to 10 bases. Per germline, CDR1 SGHDN and CDR2 FVKESK. The DNA of the CDR3 is TGTGCCAGCAGCCAAGACAGGCGGCCATCCTACGAGCAGTACTTC. This sequence encodes CASSQDRRPSYEQYF.

This clonotype has ten or more counts. The chain carries TRBV10-1 and TRBJ2-7; 7 bases match TRBD1. There are 12 residues in the CDR3. Germline CDR1 is WNHNN and CDR2 is SYGVQD (reference sequence). Trimming cost V 3 bases and J 4 bases; bases outside gene matches: 0. CDR3 bases: TGCGCCAGCAGTGACAGGGGGTACGAGCAGTACTTC. Protein sequence: CASSDRGYEQYF.

This clonotype was detected only a few times. J is TRBJ2-1 and V is TRBV5-4; 13 bases match TRBD2. V lost 4 bases, J lost 5 bases, and 3 bases stayed unmatched. There are 15 residues in the CDR3. Germline values: CDR1 SGHNT, CDR2 YYREEE (reference sequence). CDR3 DNA: TGTGCCAGCAGCGTGGGACTAGCGGGAAACAATGAGCAGTTCTTC. Its translation: CASSVGLAGNNEQFF.

The rearrangement links TRBV9 to TRBJ1-2; D might be TRBD1 (6 bases). Germline lookup yields CDR1 SGDLS and CDR2 YYNGEE. The CDR3 spans 15 residues. V gave up 6 bases and J gave up 2 bases, with 17 bases separating them. The DNA of the CDR3 is TGTGCCAGCACCAAAGGAGGGGGAACCAACTATGGCTACACCTTC. Amino acids: CASTKGGGTNYGYTF.

This clonotype was detected many times. The chain combines TRBV6-5 with TRBJ1-4; 7 bases match TRBD1. CDR1 MNHEY and CDR2 SVGAGI come from the germline V gene. The CDR3 has 14 residues. V dropped 5 bases and J dropped 7; count of bases not matched to a gene: 7. The CDR3 DNA is TGTGCCAGCAGTAGAGACAGGGAAATTGAAAAACTGTTTTTT. Translated: CASSRDREIEKLFF.

This clonotype was counted ten times or more. The chain links TRBV7-3 to TRBJ2-7; 7 bases line up with TRBD2. In germline, CDR1 is SGHTA, CDR2 FQGTGA. This CDR3 is built from 15 residues. With 0 bases clipped from V and 4 bases from J, the junction kept 6 bases outside the gene matches. The CDR3 here is CASSLTSGWEYEQYF. The DNA of the CDR3 is TGTGCCAGCAGCTTAACTAGCGGGTGGGAGTACGAGCAGTACTTC.

Only a few counts were recorded for this clonotype. The V and J genes are TRBV20-1 and TRBJ2-5, with D maybe TRBD2 (6 bases). CDR1 and CDR2 (germline): DFQATT, SNEGSKA (reference sequence). V lost 6 bases, J lost 5 bases, and 13 bases lay in between. The CDR3 is 12 amino acids. CDR3 amino acids: CSAGHRGETQYF. The CDR3 DNA reads TGCAGTGCCGGTCACCGGGGGGAGACCCAGTACTTC.